The TCR beta chain under discussion was sequenced for a study of cytomegalovirus exposure and HLA in healthy donors. Whole-study results and caveats: Later genetic work tied a missense DCLRE1C variant to beta-chain V and J trimming. 87-base-pair reads could not separate some V segments, including TRBV6-2 and TRBV6-3.

PCR involved 60 Vbeta and 13 Jbeta primers. Measured with immunoSEQ multiplex PCR; TCRdb has only the in-frame clones, and not every one. Among 150,000 to 200,000 clones listed, about two thirds were seen once. Germline V gene lookup returns CDR1 SGHDN and CDR2 FVKESK. This CDR3 has 14 amino acids. J lost 1 base, V lost 9 bases, and 5 bases had no gene match. This clone was counted between two and nine times. What it binds is not known. The TCR was taken from a man under 40 in good health and CMV-seropositive. This rearrangement joins TRBV14 to TRBJ2-3; 9 nucleotides align to TRBD1. Sequencing input: PBMCs. Here the CDR3 DNA reads TGTGCCAGTACCAGGACAGGGGGCACAGATACGCAGTATTTT. Translated, it gives CASTRTGGTDTQYF.